Following are 25 T cell receptor beta chains from one sample sequenced in a study of cytomegalovirus exposure and HLA in healthy donors. This PCR relied on a set of 60 Vbeta primers and 13 Jbeta primers. Only in-frame clones appear in the TCRdb table, and some are missing; sequencing was by immunoSEQ multiplex PCR. Of approximately 190,000 clones listed, roughly 80% were seen once; the top ten hold over 5.5%. The sequenced sample consisted of PBMCs. Receptor source: a man in his forties or fifties in good health and CMV-seropositive.

The chain links TRBV11-3 to TRBJ2-5; D gene ambiguous. The ends were cut back, 1 base at V and 1 base at J, with 7 bases in the middle. Germline V gene data show CDR1 as SGHNT and CDR2 as YENEEA. This CDR3 has 14 amino acids. Here the CDR3 DNA reads TGTGCCAGCAGCTTAGGAGGTGGCCAAGAGACCCAGTACTTC. Translating it yields CASSLGGGQETQYF.

This chain links TRBV4-3 with TRBJ1-1, with 8 bases identical to TRBD1. This CDR3 is 15 amino acids long. Trimming at V came to 4 bases and at J to 1 base, leaving 5 bases not matched to a gene. CDR1 and CDR2 (germline): LGHNA, YSLEER. DNA for the CDR3: TGCGCCAGCAGCCTAACAGGGGGGGCGAACACTGAAGCTTTCTTT. This translates into CASSLTGGANTEAFF.

The J gene is TRBJ1-2, the V gene TRBV9, with TRBD1 matching 7 bases. Germline lookup yields CDR1 SGDLS and CDR2 YYNGEE. This CDR3 spans 15 amino acids. The junction had 11 bases not matched to a gene; V was cut back by 3 bases and J by 6 bases. As DNA, the CDR3 is TGTGCCAGCAGCGAAACAGGGGTGGAGGTTGATGGCTACACCTTC. Protein: CASSETGVEVDGYTF.

The chain links TRBV5-1 to TRBJ2-7; 10 bases align to TRBD1. Germline trimming cut 3 bases from V and 3 bases from J; bases unmatched to any gene: 9. The CDR3 is 16 amino acids. Germline assignment: CDR1 SGHRS and CDR2 YFSETQ. This chain's CDR3 is CASSSRQGAIDYEQYF. Here the CDR3 DNA reads TGCGCCAGCAGCTCAAGACAGGGGGCAATCGACTACGAGCAGTACTTC.

J is TRBJ2-4 and V is TRBV27; 9 bases are a match to TRBD1. Germline-derived CDR1 and CDR2 are MNHEY and SMNVEV (reference sequence). CDR3 length equals 17 residues. With V trimmed by 5 bases and J by 1 base, 9 bases remained unmatched. As DNA, the CDR3 is TGTGCCAGCAGTAGTCTGTGGACAGGGGCGGCCAAAAACATTCAGTACTTC. Its protein product is CASSSLWTGAAKNIQYF.

The chain couples TRBV25-1 to TRBJ1-3; D not certain. The germline V gene has CDR1 MGHDK and CDR2 SYGVNS. V was cut by 8 bases and J by 6 bases, with 11 bases left in between. CDR3 length: 12 amino acids. For the CDR3, the DNA is TGTGCCAGCTTGGGAGTGGAAAACACCATATATTTT. This sequence encodes CASLGVENTIYF.

The genes are TRBV7-6 and TRBJ2-5; TRBD1 agrees at 7 bases. Germline lookup yields CDR1 SGHVS and CDR2 FNYEAQ. This CDR3 is built from 13 residues. With V trimmed by 5 bases and J by 5 bases, 5 bases remained unmatched. CDR3 bases: TGTGCCAGCAGCCTACGACAGGGTGAGACCCAGTACTTC. Its protein is CASSLRQGETQYF.

The count of this clone is one. The rearrangement joins TRBV7-9 to TRBJ1-2; a weak D match, TRBD1 (6 bases). This CDR3 is 16 amino acids long. V was clipped by 0 bases and J by 4 bases, with 15 bases between them. Germline V gene data show CDR1 as SEHNR and CDR2 as FQNEAQ (reference sequence). Here the CDR3 DNA reads TGTGCCAGCAGCTTAGCGCTTGATTCAGGGGCCTATGGCTACACCTTC. This encodes CASSLALDSGAYGYTF.

This sequence joins TRBV7-9 and TRBJ2-1; 9 nucleotides agree with TRBD1. The germline V gene encodes CDR1 SEHNR and CDR2 FQNEAQ (reference sequence). There are 17 residues in the CDR3. J lost 9 bases, V lost 4 bases, and 16 bases had no gene match. CDR3: CASSSNSGTGLRGEQFF. The DNA of the CDR3 is TGTGCCAGCAGCTCAAACTCCGGGACAGGGTTACGAGGTGAGCAGTTCTTC.

V gene TRBV18 combines with J gene TRBJ2-3; TRBD1 is a possible D gene (6 bases). V lost 5 bases and J 6 bases, leaving 9 bases between the germline ends. The CDR3 has 12 residues. Germline-derived CDR1 and CDR2 are KGHSH and LQKENI. The CDR3 coding sequence is TGTGCCAGCTCAAGCCAGGGGGATACGCAGTATTTT. As protein: CASSSQGDTQYF. Full variable domain (remainder filled in from reference TRBV18 and TRBJ2-3): NAGVMQNPRHLVRRRGQEARLRCSPMKGHSHVYWYRQLPEEGLKFMVYLQKENIIDESGMPKERFSAEFPKEGPSILRIQQVVRGDSAAYFCASSSQGDTQYFGPGTRLTVL.

The table lists this clone with a count of one. V is TRBV7-2 and J is TRBJ2-2, with D perhaps matching TRBD2 (7 bases). V was shortened by 3 bases and J by 5 bases, with 10 bases between the two germline ends. This CDR3 comprises 14 residues. CDR1 is SGHTA and CDR2 is FQGNSA in the germline V gene. CDR3 sequence (DNA): TGTGCCAGCAGCTTGGGGGGGCATACCGGGGAGCTGTTTTTT. Translation gives CASSLGGHTGELFF.

This chain connects TRBV19 to TRBJ2-3; 7 bases map to TRBD1. CDR1 and CDR2 (germline): LNHDA, SQIVND (reference sequence). The CDR3 is 14 amino acids. Trimming took 6 bases from V and 5 from J; bases not matched to a gene: 8. CDR3 sequence (DNA): TGTGCCAGTAGAAACAGGGGTGGGGGAGATACGCAGTATTTT. Protein: CASRNRGGGDTQYF.

The rearrangement uses TRBV7-9 and TRBJ1-2, with 7 bases fitting TRBD1. The CDR3 runs 15 residues. Unmatched junction bases numbered 6, after V lost 5 bases and J lost 0 bases. Looked up from germline, CDR1 is SEHNR and CDR2 is FQNEAQ (reference sequence). CDR3 amino acids: CASSQRDSPNYGYTF. The CDR3 DNA reads TGTGCCAGCAGCCAAAGGGACAGCCCTAACTATGGCTACACCTTC.

The V and J genes are TRBV6-5 and TRBJ1-5; 8 nucleotides agree with TRBD1. Germline V gene data show CDR1 as MNHEY and CDR2 as SVGAGI. V shed 2 bases, J shed 9 bases, and the junction held 6 bases outside the gene matches. The length of the CDR3 is 14 residues. CDR3 sequence (DNA): TGTGCCAGCAGTTACCGACAGGGGTGGGTGCCCCAGCATTTT. Protein sequence: CASSYRQGWVPQHF.

This clone was observed a handful of times. CDR3 DNA sequence: TGTGCCAGCTCACTGGCCAGGTCCTACTCTGGAAACACCATATATTTT. Amino acid sequence: CASSLARSYSGNTIYF. V gene TRBV18 combines with J gene TRBJ1-3; D unresolved. Trimming pared 4 bases from V and 0 bases from J, leaving 13 bases between. Per germline, CDR1 KGHSH and CDR2 LQKENI. The CDR3 is 16 residues long.

The J gene is TRBJ2-5, the V gene TRBV29-1; TRBD2 is a possible D gene (6 bases). Germline V gene sequence: CDR1 SQVTM, CDR2 ANQGSEA. The CDR3 is made up of 13 amino acids. Trimming pared 7 bases from V and 2 bases from J, leaving 14 bases between. In DNA form, the CDR3 reads TGCAGCGGGACTGAGCTAGCGCAAGAGACCCAGTACTTC. Residues: CSGTELAQETQYF.

The rearrangement joins TRBV7-2 to TRBJ2-3; possible D gene TRBD2, 5 bases. The CDR3 sequence is 14 residues long. Germline loops: CDR1 SGHTA, CDR2 FQGNSA. Trimming stripped 5 bases from V and 6 bases from J, with 15 bases between. The CDR3 sequence: CASSPGGTSDTQYF. CDR3 sequence (DNA): TGTGCCAGCAGCCCAGGAGGAACGAGCGATACGCAGTATTTT.

As for this clone: An end of the junction does not agree with germline; a read error may underlie this. The rearrangement uses TRBV9 and TRBJ1-2; D gene unclear. CDR3 length: 9 amino acids. CDR1 is SGDLS, CDR2 YYNGEE, per germline. The CDR3 here is CASSDRGPF. As DNA, the CDR3 is TGTGCCAGCAGCGATAGAGGGCCCTTC.

V usage is TRBV23-1 and J usage is TRBJ1-1, with D possibly matching TRBD1 (6 bases). TRBV23-1 carries the ORF label, with uncertain function. This CDR3 comprises 15 residues. Deletions cut 0 bases from V and 3 bases from J, with 11 bases between. Written as DNA, the CDR3 is TGCGCCAGCAGTCAATCGAGGCAGGGGCACACTGAAGCTTTCTTT. Protein sequence: CASSQSRQGHTEAFF.

The chain couples TRBV11-2 to TRBJ2-3; 14 bases agree with TRBD2. V lost 4 bases, J lost 4 bases, and 1 base stayed unmatched. From germline, CDR1 is SGHAT and CDR2 FQNNGV. The CDR3 covers 15 residues. Written as DNA, the CDR3 is TGTGCCAGCAGCTCGACTAGCGGGGGGGCAGATACGCAGTATTTT. This encodes CASSSTSGGADTQYF.

The chain has TRBV21-1 and TRBJ2-1; whether TRBD1, the table's D call, matches the DNA was not checked. TRBV21-1 represents a pseudogene. CDR3 length equals 17 residues. The CDR3 DNA reads TGTGCCAGCAGCAAATGCGCGACAGGGGGCTCGTACAATGAGCAGTTCTTC. Its translation: CASSKCATGGSYNEQFF.

The chain links TRBV4-3 to TRBJ2-1; 9 nucleotides align to TRBD2. Trimming removed 1 base from V and 7 bases from J; junction bases left unmatched: 5. This CDR3 is 15 amino acids long. CDR1 is LGHNA and CDR2 is YSLEER in the germline V gene. CDR3 residues: CASSQGASGANEQFF. The CDR3 bases are TGCGCCAGCAGCCAAGGGGCTAGCGGGGCGAATGAGCAGTTCTTC.

The rearrangement uses TRBV7-2 and TRBJ2-7; unclear D gene. The CDR3 sequence is 11 residues long. The V end lost 5 bases, the J end lost 0 bases, and 2 bases lay between the germline ends. The germline CDR1 and CDR2 sequences are SGHTA and FQGNSA. CDR3 sequence: CASSHSYEQYF. The CDR3 DNA reads TGTGCCAGCAGCCACTCCTACGAGCAGTACTTC.

The chain joins TRBV27 to TRBJ2-1; D unresolved. The V end was cut by 5 bases, the J end by 0 bases, with 8 bases between. The germline gives CDR1 MNHEY, CDR2 SMNVEV (reference sequence). There are 14 residues in the CDR3. CDR3 protein: CASSPRSSYNEQFF. DNA for the CDR3: TGTGCCAGCAGTCCGCGGAGCTCCTACAATGAGCAGTTCTTC.

The rearrangement uses TRBV18 and TRBJ1-5; D is uncertain. The CDR3 is 14 residues long. Germline lookup yields CDR1 KGHSH and CDR2 LQKENI. V dropped 4 bases and J dropped 2 bases, with 9 bases sitting between them. The CDR3 coding sequence is TGTGCCAGCTCACGCCAGGTTGGCAATCAGCCCCAGCATTTT. This gives the protein CASSRQVGNQPQHF. The whole variable domain, remainder taken from reference TRBV18 and TRBJ1-5, is NAGVMQNPRHLVRRRGQEARLRCSPMKGHSHVYWYRQLPEEGLKFMVYLQKENIIDESGMPKERFSAEFPKEGPSILRIQQVVRGDSAAYFCASSRQVGNQPQHFGDGTRLSIL.